This entry lists 8 T cell receptor beta chains sequenced from one sample in a study of blood T cell repertoires in COVID-19. This table comes from immunoSEQ multiplex PCR, and its TCRdb copy is limited to in-frame clones, with some not included. The profile shows tens of thousands of clones, over 65% of them singletons. Sequencing used peripheral blood. The source of these receptors is a man aged 50 to 60 with active or convalescent COVID-19.

J is TRBJ2-1 and V is TRBV5-6; 11 bases are shared with TRBD2. Germline V lookup: CDR1 SGHDT, CDR2 YYEEEE. The CDR3 consists of 14 residues. The J segment lost 9 bases and the V segment lost 4 bases, leaving 6 bases of the junction unmatched. The CDR3 loop is CASSLSGGAGEQFF. The DNA of the CDR3 is TGTGCCAGCAGCCTTAGCGGGGGGGCCGGTGAGCAGTTCTTC. The whole variable domain, remainder taken from reference TRBV5-6 and TRBJ2-1, is DAGVTQSPTHLIKTRGQQVTLRCSPKSGHDTVSWYQQALGQGPQFIFQYYEEEERQRGNFPDRFSGHQFPNYSSELNVNALLLGDSALYLCASSLSGGAGEQFFGPGTRLTVL.

This chain connects TRBV25-1 to TRBJ1-5, with TRBD1 identical over 7 bases. The V gene's germline CDR1 is MGHDK and CDR2 SYGVNS. The trim removed 5 bases at V and 5 bases at J, leaving 3 bases unmatched. The CDR3 runs 13 residues. The CDR3 sequence is CASSFGTDQPQHF. For the CDR3, the DNA is TGTGCCAGCAGTTTTGGGACAGATCAGCCCCAGCATTTT.

The CDR3 DNA sequence: TGTGCCAGCTTACAAGTCCATCAGCCCCAGCATTTT. Translating it yields CASLQVHQPQHF. The rearrangement uses TRBV6-5 and TRBJ1-5; D gene uncertain. Germline assignment: CDR1 MNHEY and CDR2 SVGAGI. The CDR3 length is 12 residues. The V end lost 8 bases, the J end lost 5 bases, and 10 bases lay between the germline ends.

J is TRBJ1-2 and V is TRBV6-5; D call uncertain. Germline V lookup: CDR1 MNHEY, CDR2 SVGAGI. Trimming left V 0 bases short and J 7 bases short, with 9 bases between. The CDR3 has 13 residues. This chain's CDR3 is CASSYSTEVGYTF. CDR3 coding DNA: TGTGCCAGCAGTTACTCGACCGAGGTTGGCTACACCTTC.

The rearrangement joins TRBV7-9 to TRBJ2-5, with 11 positions matching TRBD1. The germline CDR1 and CDR2 sequences are SEHNR and FQNEAQ (reference sequence). Unmatched junction bases numbered 3, after V lost 1 base and J lost 5 bases. The CDR3 has 15 residues. CDR3 in DNA: TGTGCCAGCAGCTTAGGGACAGGGGGCGACGAGACCCAGTACTTC. It specifies CASSLGTGGDETQYF. Using reference TRBV7-9 and TRBJ2-5 for the parts outside the CDR3, the full variable domain is DTGVSQNPRHKITKRGQNVTFRCDPISEHNRLYWYRQTLGQGPEFLTYFQNEAQLEKSRLLSDRFSAERPKGSFSTLEIQRTEQGDSAMYLCASSLGTGGDETQYFGPGTRLLVL.

The chain employs TRBV13 and TRBJ2-7, with 10 bases identical to TRBD1. The trim removed 4 bases at V and 6 bases at J, leaving 6 bases unmatched. CDR1 is PRHDT, CDR2 FYEKMQ, per germline (reference sequence). The CDR3 loop spans 14 amino acids. DNA for the CDR3: TGTGCCAGCAGCTCAAGGACAGGGGGTTTCGAGCAGTACTTC. Residues: CASSSRTGGFEQYF.

The rearrangement uses TRBV18 and TRBJ1-2; no definite D call. This CDR3 is built from 13 residues. Trimming cost V 3 bases and J 2 bases, with 7 bases left between them. Germline values: CDR1 KGHSH, CDR2 LQKENI. The CDR3 DNA reads TGTGCCAGCTCACCGGTCGGGAACTATGGCTACACCTTC. Translating it yields CASSPVGNYGYTF.

The chain has TRBV12-3 or TRBV12-4 and TRBJ1-5, with TRBD1 matching over 8 bases. The CDR3 spans 13 residues. Unmatched junction bases numbered 4, after V lost 6 bases and J lost 6 bases. CDR3 nucleotides: TGTGCCAGCAGATTGGACAGGGCTCAGCCCCAGCATTTT. It translates to CASRLDRAQPQHF.